One and the same sample provided the 29 T cell receptor beta chains below, sequenced in a study of cytomegalovirus exposure and HLA in healthy donors. TCRdb's copy holds only in-frame clones and misses some; the assay was immunoSEQ multiplex PCR. Of around 250,000 clones listed, around 89% are singletons. Sequencing was performed on PBMCs. These receptors were collected from a woman aged 18-29 years in good health and CMV-seronegative.

The chain employs TRBV27 and TRBJ2-7; TRBD1 aligns across 7 bases. The CDR3 is 16 amino acids. In germline, CDR1 is MNHEY, CDR2 SMNVEV (reference sequence). The ends lost 5 bases at V and 6 bases at J; junction bases unmatched: 16. CDR3 in DNA: TGTGCCAGCAGTCCCCTACACATTATCGACAGGGTCGAGCAGTACTTC. This translates into CASSPLHIIDRVEQYF.

The chain couples TRBV7-9 to TRBJ1-1, with TRBD1 matching over 7 bases. V was clipped by 2 bases and J by 0 bases; unmatched bases: 3. This CDR3 spans 15 amino acids. Germline lookup yields CDR1 SEHNR and CDR2 FQNEAQ (reference sequence). This chain's CDR3 is CASSLMGQMNTEAFF. In DNA form, the CDR3 reads TGTGCCAGCAGCTTAATGGGACAGATGAACACTGAAGCTTTCTTT.

The chain recombines TRBV21-1 with TRBJ1-5; the D call of TRBD1 is as the table states it, not checked on the DNA. TRBV21-1 is an annotated pseudogene. The CDR3 runs to 13 residues. In DNA, the CDR3 is TGTGCCAGCACCAGGGGCCTAAATCAGCCCCAGCATTTT. Its protein product is CASTRGLNQPQHF.

The sample holds one count of this clone. The chain links TRBV10-2 to TRBJ2-3, with 10 nucleotides matching TRBD1. Unmatched junction bases numbered 11, after V lost 2 bases and J lost 6 bases. Germline CDR1 is WSHSY and CDR2 is SAAADI. The CDR3 is 17 residues long. The CDR3 DNA follows: TGCGCCAGCAGTGAGACCGTGCCCGGGACAGGGGAGGATACGCAGTATTTT. Translation: CASSETVPGTGEDTQYF.

The genes are TRBV2 and TRBJ1-3; D uncertain. Trimming took 8 bases from V and 4 from J, leaving 12 bases between them. The germline V gene has CDR1 SNHLY and CDR2 FYNNEI. The CDR3 runs to 13 residues. The CDR3, as DNA: TGTGCCAGCGCGGGAATTCTAGGAAACACCATATATTTT. This gives the protein CASAGILGNTIYF.

This rearrangement joins TRBV28 to TRBJ2-5, with 9 bases lining up with TRBD2. Germline V CDR1 and CDR2: MDHEN, SYDVKM. The CDR3 has 17 amino acids. J lost 4 bases, V lost 5 bases, and 14 bases had no gene match. As DNA, the CDR3 is TGTGCCAGCAGTCCCTCTTTTGGGCGGGGGGGGCGAGAGACCCAGTACTTC. It codes for CASSPSFGRGGRETQYF.

This clone has only a few counts. The chain is built from TRBV6-5 and TRBJ2-7; 8 bases are a match to TRBD1. This CDR3 has 14 residues. CDR1 and CDR2 (germline): MNHEY, SVGAGI. J lost 5 bases, V lost 0 bases, and 3 bases had no gene match. The CDR3: CASSYSQGADEQYV. DNA for the CDR3: TGTGCCAGCAGTTACTCCCAGGGGGCGGACGAGCAGTACGTC.

The rearrangement links TRBV13 to TRBJ2-5, with TRBD1 identical over 7 bases. Trimming took 1 base from V and 4 from J; bases not matched to a gene: 9. CDR3 length: 16 residues. From germline, CDR1 is PRHDT and CDR2 FYEKMQ (reference sequence). CDR3 in DNA: TGTGCCAGCAGCTTAGATGGCAGGGGGAATGGAGAGACCCAGTACTTC. It translates to CASSLDGRGNGETQYF.

J is TRBJ2-5 and V is TRBV4-2; D unclear. Trimming removed 5 bases at V and 1 base at J, with 8 bases between. There are 13 residues in the CDR3. Germline values: CDR1 LGHNA, CDR2 YNFKEQ. The DNA for the CDR3 is TGTGCCAGCAGCTTAGTCTCCCAAGAGACCCAGTACTTC. Amino acids: CASSLVSQETQYF.

The CDR3 DNA reads TGTGCCAGCAGCGTTGGACAGGGAGTCCCTGAAGCTTTCTTT. Its translation is CASSVGQGVPEAFF. This chain links TRBV7-9 with TRBJ1-1; 8 nucleotides align to TRBD1. The germline V gene encodes CDR1 SEHNR and CDR2 FQNEAQ (reference sequence). The CDR3 has 14 amino acids. With 5 bases clipped from V and 6 bases from J, the junction kept 8 bases outside the gene matches.

CDR3 in amino acids: CASSPPKGLAGNNEQFF. The CDR3 DNA follows: TGTGCCAGCAGCCCTCCTAAGGGACTAGCTGGAAACAATGAGCAGTTCTTC. V is TRBV14 and J is TRBJ2-1; 9 bases are shared with TRBD2. Germline CDR1 is SGHDN and CDR2 is FVKESK. This CDR3 comprises 17 residues. V dropped 4 bases and J dropped 5; count of bases not matched to a gene: 12.

This clone was counted a few times. This chain links TRBV28 with TRBJ1-6, with D perhaps TRBD1 (5 bases). Looked up from germline, CDR1 is MDHEN and CDR2 is SYDVKM. The CDR3 loop spans 16 amino acids. Trimming shortened V by 1 base and J by 9 bases, and 16 bases separated the two germline ends. The chain's CDR3 is CASSLLGQGIGSPLHF. The CDR3 coding sequence is TGTGCCAGCAGTTTATTGGGGCAGGGCATCGGTTCACCCCTCCACTTT.

The V gene is TRBV27, the J gene TRBJ2-3; 8 bases match TRBD2. V shed 5 bases and J 4 bases; nucleotides not matched to a gene: 11. In germline, CDR1 is MNHEY, CDR2 SMNVEV (reference sequence). This CDR3 spans 16 amino acids. The CDR3 region is CASSTQAGVPADTQYF. DNA of the CDR3: TGTGCCAGCAGTACCCAAGCGGGGGTCCCCGCAGATACGCAGTATTTT.

The chain links TRBV9 to TRBJ2-1; D not resolved. V dropped 0 bases and J dropped 6 bases, with 7 bases sitting between them. This CDR3 is built from 13 residues. The germline gives CDR1 SGDLS, CDR2 YYNGEE. CDR3 sequence (DNA): TGTGCCAGCAGCGTAGCTAATAGCAATGAGCAGTTCTTC. This encodes CASSVANSNEQFF. Full variable domain (missing parts from reference TRBV9 and TRBJ2-1): DSGVTQTPKHLITATGQRVTLRCSPRSGDLSVYWYQQSLDQGLQFLIQYYNGEERAKGNILERFSAQQFPDLHSELNLSSLELGDSALYFCASSVANSNEQFFGPGTRLTVL.

The J gene is TRBJ2-1, the V gene TRBV7-9, with TRBD1 as a possible D gene (6 bases). The germline V and J ends were trimmed by 2 bases and 4 bases, with 15 bases remaining between them. This CDR3 comprises 16 residues. Per germline, CDR1 SEHNR and CDR2 FQNEAQ (reference sequence). The CDR3 sequence is CASSLWDGGGYNEQFF. The CDR3 nucleotides read TGTGCCAGCAGCTTATGGGATGGGGGCGGATACAATGAGCAGTTCTTC.

The rearrangement uses TRBV4-1 and TRBJ2-7, with D possibly TRBD1 on 5 matching bases. Germline CDR1 MGHRA, CDR2 YSYEKL. V was cut by 2 bases and J by 3 bases, with 14 bases left in between. This CDR3 is 15 amino acids long. CDR3 coding DNA: TGCGCCAGCAGCCAAACCCCATCGACAGTCTACGAGCAGTACGTC. It translates to CASSQTPSTVYEQYV.

The chain is built from TRBV2 and TRBJ2-2; tentatively, D is TRBD2 (5 bases). CDR3 size: 14 residues. Germline CDR1 is SNHLY and CDR2 is FYNNEI. The ends were cut back, 7 bases at V and 5 bases at J, with 14 bases in the middle. The DNA of the CDR3 is TGTGCCAGCATGGGCCAACGGGGAACCGGGGAGCTGTTTTTT. Amino acid sequence: CASMGQRGTGELFF. Using reference TRBV2 and TRBJ2-2 for the parts outside the CDR3, the full variable domain is EPEVTQTPSHQVTQMGQEVILRCVPISNHLYFYWYRQILGQKVEFLVSFYNNEISEKSEIFDDQFSVERPDGSNFTLKIRSTKLEDSAMYFCASMGQRGTGELFFGEGSRLTVL.

About this clone: A read error may account for a junction end that differs from germline. The gene calls are TRBV7-7 and TRBJ2-5, with 9 positions matching TRBD1. This CDR3 is built from 14 residues. Germline CDR1 and CDR2: SSHAT and FNYEAQ (reference sequence). The CDR3 loop reads CASSPTGGVETQYF. The CDR3 coding sequence is TGTGCTAGCAGCCCTACAGGGGGCGTTGAGACCCAGTACTTC. Using reference TRBV7-7 and TRBJ2-5 for the parts outside the CDR3, the full variable domain is GAGVSQSPRYKVTKRGQDVTLRCDPISSHATLYWYQQALGQGPEFLTYFNYEAQPDKSGLPSDRFSAERPEGSISTLTIQRTEQRDSAMYRCASSPTGGVETQYFGPGTRLLVL.

Details on this clone: Other DNA sequences of this sample code for an identical CDR3. The chain joins TRBV4-2 to TRBJ2-2; TRBD2 agrees at 10 bases. V lost 4 bases to trimming and J lost 5 bases; unmatched junction nucleotides: 4. Germline CDR1 reads LGHNA; CDR2 reads YNFKEQ. This CDR3 contains 15 residues. This CDR3 is CASSLSGGATGELFF. The CDR3 DNA reads TGTGCCAGCAGCCTAAGCGGGGGGGCAACCGGGGAGCTGTTTTTT.

This chain links TRBV5-8 with TRBJ1-4; D is undetermined. The V gene lost 1 base and the J gene lost 2 bases, with 6 bases spanning the gap. The CDR3 contains 14 residues. Germline lookup yields CDR1 SGHTS and CDR2 YDEGEE. The CDR3, as DNA: TGTGCCAGCAGCTTGCGACACACTAATGAAAAACTGTTTTTT. It is translated as CASSLRHTNEKLFF.

V and J are TRBV25-1 and TRBJ2-3; 8 bases match TRBD1. The V gene end was trimmed by 2 bases and the J gene end by 8 bases; junction bases not matched to a gene: 6. Germline lookup yields CDR1 MGHDK and CDR2 SYGVNS. The CDR3 sequence is 14 residues long. The CDR3 loop reads CASSEQGQAGTQYF. The CDR3 DNA reads as TGTGCCAGCAGTGAACAGGGACAGGCAGGTACGCAGTATTTT.

The chain uses TRBV11-2 and TRBJ2-1; 7 bases are shared with TRBD2. Looked up from germline, CDR1 is SGHAT and CDR2 is FQNNGV. The CDR3 totals 14 residues. The V gene end was trimmed by 4 bases and the J gene end by 3 bases; junction bases not matched to a gene: 3. The CDR3 DNA reads as TGTGCCAGCAGCTATTGGGGGGGCTACAATGAGCAGTTCTTC. Encoded protein: CASSYWGGYNEQFF. Combining the CDR3 with reference TRBV11-2 and TRBJ2-1 gives the whole variable domain EAGVAQSPRYKIIEKRQSVAFWCNPISGHATLYWYQQILGQGPKLLIQFQNNGVVDDSQLPKDRFSAERLKGVDSTLKIQPAKLEDSAVYLCASSYWGGYNEQFFGPGTRLTVL.

This clone is a singleton in its sample. The chain employs TRBV7-2 and TRBJ2-3; TRBD2 matches 8 bases. The CDR3 runs 19 residues. Germline loops: CDR1 SGHTA, CDR2 FQGNSA. V shed 6 bases, J shed 0 bases, and the junction held 17 bases outside the gene matches. The CDR3 DNA is TGTGCCAGCAGAGGAGGGCGTATGGTAGCGGGGTATAGCACAGATACGCAGTATTTT. It is translated as CASRGGRMVAGYSTDTQYF. Together with reference TRBV7-2 and TRBJ2-3, the CDR3 gives the full variable domain: GAGVSQSPSNKVTEKGKDVELRCDPISGHTALYWYRQSLGQGLEFLIYFQGNSAPDKSGLPSDRFSAERTGGSVSTLTIQRTQQEDSAVYLCASRGGRMVAGYSTDTQYFGPGTRLTVL.

The table lists this clone with a count of one. The rearrangement uses TRBV27 and TRBJ2-3; 7 bases line up with TRBD1. The CDR3 has 15 residues. CDR1 and CDR2 from the germline V gene are MNHEY and SMNVEV (reference sequence). J gave up 4 bases and V 0 bases, and 4 bases lay outside the gene matches. CDR3 region: CASSLSTGSADTQYF. CDR3 bases: TGTGCCAGCAGTTTATCGACAGGGAGCGCAGATACGCAGTATTTT.

This chain links TRBV27 with TRBJ2-1; 14 bases align to TRBD2. V shed 5 bases and J 7 bases; nucleotides not matched to a gene: 4. Germline V gives CDR1 MNHEY, CDR2 SMNVEV (reference sequence). The CDR3 length is 15 residues. The CDR3 here is CASSGGTSGGNEQFF. In DNA form, the CDR3 reads TGTGCCAGCAGTGGAGGGACTAGCGGGGGAAATGAGCAGTTCTTC.

The chain carries TRBV7-9 and TRBJ2-5, with 12 bases that match TRBD2. The CDR3 extends over 14 amino acids. With 4 bases clipped from V and 7 bases from J, the junction kept 4 bases outside the gene matches. The germline gives CDR1 SEHNR, CDR2 FQNEAQ (reference sequence). CDR3 nucleotide sequence: TGTGCCAGCAGCTCCGAGACTAGCGGGGGGACCCAGTACTTC. Amino acid sequence: CASSSETSGGTQYF.

This rearrangement joins TRBV4-1 to TRBJ2-5; perhaps TRBD2 as D (7 bases). Per the germline V gene, CDR1 is MGHRA and CDR2 is YSYEKL. With 5 bases removed from V and 5 bases from J, the gap between germline ends came to 18 bases. This CDR3 comprises 15 residues. The CDR3, as DNA: TGCGCCAGCAGCTCATCTGGGAGGGGGGAGGAGACCCAGTACTTC. Translated, it gives CASSSSGRGEETQYF.

J is TRBJ2-7 and V is TRBV18; 9 bases are shared with TRBD1. The CDR3 is 14 amino acids. The germline V gene encodes CDR1 KGHSH and CDR2 LQKENI. Losses at the gene ends were 6 bases for V and 5 bases for J; bases not matched to a gene: 8. This CDR3 reads CASSAGQGSHEQYF. In DNA form, the CDR3 reads TGTGCCAGCTCCGCAGGACAGGGGTCCCACGAGCAGTACTTC.

J is TRBJ2-5 and V is TRBV19; TRBD2 agrees at 14 bases. After removal of 5 bases from V and 7 bases from J, the junction contained 12 bases not matched to a gene. The CDR3 sequence is 17 residues long. CDR1 is LNHDA, CDR2 SQIVND, per germline (reference sequence). The CDR3 bases are TGTGCCAGTAGTTCCAGACTAGCGGGGGGGCCCAGAGGGACCCAGTACTTC. Its translation: CASSSRLAGGPRGTQYF. Supplemented by reference TRBV19 and TRBJ2-5, the full variable domain reads DGGITQSPKYLFRKEGQNVTLSCEQNLNHDAMYWYRQDPGQGLRLIYYSQIVNDFQKGDIAEGYSVSREKKESFPLTVTSAQKNPTAFYLCASSSRLAGGPRGTQYFGPGTRLLVL.